One sample yielded the 14 T cell receptor beta chains listed below, sequenced in a study of identifying expanded T cells in peripheral blood. Sequencing used immunoSEQ multiplex PCR; TCRdb keeps in-frame clones, though not all of them. The profile shows about 94,000 clones, approximately 85% of them singletons. The material sequenced was blood. Receptors were obtained from a person between 18 and 75 years old in good health.

V gene TRBV7-9 combines with J gene TRBJ2-2; TRBD2 matches 11 bases. There are 18 residues in the CDR3. The trim removed 1 base at V and 7 bases at J, leaving 11 bases unmatched. Germline loops: CDR1 SEHNR, CDR2 FQNEAQ (reference sequence). For the CDR3, the DNA is TGTGCCAGCAGCTTAGGCCTAGCGGGAGGAAGGTATTACGGGGAGCTGTTTTTT. Translating gives CASSLGLAGGRYYGELFF.

CDR3 in DNA: TGTGCCAGTAGTGCTATGGACGGGGCCTTAGTAGCTTATGGCTACACCTTC. Its protein product is CASSAMDGALVAYGYTF. This chain connects TRBV19 to TRBJ1-2; maybe TRBD1 (5 bases). V dropped 5 bases and J dropped 5 bases, with 24 bases sitting between them. Germline V lookup: CDR1 LNHDA, CDR2 SQIVND (reference sequence). The CDR3 extends over 17 amino acids.

V is TRBV7-8 and J is TRBJ2-1; the D is unclear. V was pared by 7 bases and J by 4 bases, with 5 bases between. Germline CDR1 SGHVS, CDR2 FQNEAQ. This CDR3 has 11 residues. The CDR3 reads CASNRYNEQFF. As DNA, the CDR3 is TGTGCCAGCAACCGATACAATGAGCAGTTCTTC.

V and J are TRBV15 and TRBJ2-5; 11 bases align to TRBD2. V shed 3 bases and J 1 base; nucleotides not matched to a gene: 4. Germline V gives CDR1 LNHNV, CDR2 YYDKDF (reference sequence). The CDR3 runs to 16 residues. CDR3 in DNA: TGTGCCACCAGCAGTAGCGGGGGGGATTCCCAAGAGACCCAGTACTTC. As protein: CATSSSGGDSQETQYF. The full variable domain, completed using reference TRBV15 and TRBJ2-5, is DAMVIQNPRYQVTQFGKPVTLSCSQTLNHNVMYWYQQKSSQAPKLLFHYYDKDFNNEADTPDNFQSRRPNTSFCFLDIRSPGLGDTAMYLCATSSSGGDSQETQYFGPGTRLLVL.

This sequence joins TRBV5-6 and TRBJ2-5; TRBD1 aligns across 7 bases. Unmatched junction bases numbered 8, after V lost 1 base and J lost 5 bases. The CDR3 has 15 residues. Germline values: CDR1 SGHDT, CDR2 YYEEEE. This CDR3 reads CASSLIQGSSETQYF. The CDR3 DNA follows: TGTGCCAGCAGCTTGATACAGGGGAGTTCGGAGACCCAGTACTTC. The complete variable domain, with remaining parts taken from reference TRBV5-6 and TRBJ2-5, reads DAGVTQSPTHLIKTRGQQVTLRCSPKSGHDTVSWYQQALGQGPQFIFQYYEEEERQRGNFPDRFSGHQFPNYSSELNVNALLLGDSALYLCASSLIQGSSETQYFGPGTRLLVL.

The chain employs TRBV7-2 and TRBJ2-5; 13 bases are a match to TRBD2. The V gene's germline CDR1 is SGHTA and CDR2 FQGNSA. Germline trimming cut 4 bases from V and 5 bases from J; bases unmatched to any gene: 7. The length of the CDR3 is 16 residues. CDR3 amino acids: CASSSSATSGRETQYF. In DNA, the CDR3 is TGTGCCAGCAGCTCATCGGCGACTAGCGGGAGGGAGACCCAGTACTTC.

The V and J genes are TRBV30 and TRBJ2-3; no firm D call. The germline CDR1 and CDR2 sequences are GTSNPN and SVGIG (reference sequence). The CDR3 extends over 13 amino acids. Trimming left V 1 base short and J 0 bases short, with 5 bases between. CDR3 sequence (DNA): TGTGCCTGGAGTGCCAAGAGCACAGATACGCAGTATTTT. The encoded protein is CAWSAKSTDTQYF.

The rearrangement uses TRBV13 and TRBJ2-5, with 9 bases aligning to TRBD2. V shed 0 bases, J shed 5 bases, and the junction held 16 bases outside the gene matches. The CDR3 sequence is 19 residues long. CDR1 PRHDT and CDR2 FYEKMQ come from the germline V gene (reference sequence). DNA for the CDR3: TGTGCCAGCAGCTTAGGGCCGGGACTAGCTAAGATCCCAGGGGAGACCCAGTACTTC. Residues: CASSLGPGLAKIPGETQYF.

In this sample, this clone turned up once. The chain uses TRBV10-2 and TRBJ2-7; maybe TRBD2 (6 bases). Trimming cost V 0 bases and J 11 bases, with 20 bases left between them. Looked up from germline, CDR1 is WSHSY and CDR2 is SAAADI. The CDR3 is made up of 15 amino acids. The CDR3 loop is CASSESTYGDSQKYF. CDR3 nucleotide sequence: TGCGCCAGCAGTGAGTCGACTTACGGGGACTCCCAGAAGTACTTC.

The chain is built from TRBV6-6 and TRBJ2-2; D remains unclear. Germline CDR1 reads MNHNY; CDR2 reads SVGAGI (reference sequence). The V end lost 2 bases, the J end lost 1 base, and 5 bases lay between the germline ends. CDR3 length: 14 residues. The CDR3 bases are TGTGCCAGCAGTTACCAGGAGAACACCGGGGAGCTGTTTTTT. It encodes CASSYQENTGELFF.

The chain couples TRBV19 to TRBJ1-2; no reliable D call. The CDR3 runs to 19 residues. Trimming removed 7 bases from V and 4 bases from J, with 31 bases in between. CDR1 is LNHDA, CDR2 SQIVND, per germline (reference sequence). DNA of the CDR3: TGTGCCAGTACCGAGATTGGGCCCGCTCGAGTGTATAAAAGCTATGGCTACACCTTC. Its translation is CASTEIGPARVYKSYGYTF. The whole variable domain, remainder taken from reference TRBV19 and TRBJ1-2, is DGGITQSPKYLFRKEGQNVTLSCEQNLNHDAMYWYRQDPGQGLRLIYYSQIVNDFQKGDIAEGYSVSREKKESFPLTVTSAQKNPTAFYLCASTEIGPARVYKSYGYTFGSGTRLTVV.

The J gene is TRBJ1-1, the V gene TRBV13; D gene unclear. Germline-derived CDR1 and CDR2 are PRHDT and FYEKMQ (reference sequence). The CDR3 has 14 amino acids. The V end was cut by 5 bases, the J end by 3 bases, with 13 bases between. DNA of the CDR3: TGTGCCAGCAGCCCCAGATTGAGCGACACTGAAGCTTTCTTT. It specifies CASSPRLSDTEAFF.

A single count supports this clone. The V and J genes are TRBV2 and TRBJ2-1, with D perhaps TRBD1 (5 bases). CDR3 length: 15 residues. V dropped 7 bases and J dropped 5 bases, with 18 bases sitting between them. The germline CDR1 and CDR2 sequences are SNHLY and FYNNEI. Here the CDR3 DNA reads TGTGCCAGCAAGGAGCAGGGAATCCGGAACAATGAGCAGTTCTTC. Translation gives CASKEQGIRNNEQFF.

The chain recombines TRBV10-1 with TRBJ1-1, with D unclear. The germline V gene encodes CDR1 WNHNN and CDR2 SYGVQD (reference sequence). V lost 4 bases, J lost 1 base, and 10 bases lay in between. CDR3 length: 14 residues. CDR3: CASSVLLANTEAFF. The CDR3 DNA reads TGCGCCAGCAGTGTCCTCCTGGCGAACACTGAAGCTTTCTTT.